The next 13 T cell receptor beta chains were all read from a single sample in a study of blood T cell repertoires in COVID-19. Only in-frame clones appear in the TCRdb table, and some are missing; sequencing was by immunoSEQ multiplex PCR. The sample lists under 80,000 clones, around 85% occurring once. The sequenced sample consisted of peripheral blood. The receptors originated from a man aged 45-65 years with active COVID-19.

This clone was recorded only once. CDR3 residues: CASSNRGGQGKFSAFF. The CDR3 bases are TGTGCCAGTAGTAACCGGGGAGGACAGGGTAAATTTTCGGCTTTCTTT. V usage is TRBV19 and J usage is TRBJ1-1; 8 bases are shared with TRBD1. This CDR3 comprises 16 residues. Losses at the gene ends were 4 bases for V and 11 bases for J; bases not matched to a gene: 18. The germline CDR1 and CDR2 sequences are LNHDA and SQIVND (reference sequence).

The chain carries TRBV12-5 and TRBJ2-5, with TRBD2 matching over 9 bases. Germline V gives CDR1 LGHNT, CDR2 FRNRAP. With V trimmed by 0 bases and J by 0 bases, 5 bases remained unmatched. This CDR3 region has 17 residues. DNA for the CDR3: TGTGCTAGTGGTTTGGTGACTAGCGGCCTGTACCAAGAGACCCAGTACTTC. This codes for CASGLVTSGLYQETQYF.

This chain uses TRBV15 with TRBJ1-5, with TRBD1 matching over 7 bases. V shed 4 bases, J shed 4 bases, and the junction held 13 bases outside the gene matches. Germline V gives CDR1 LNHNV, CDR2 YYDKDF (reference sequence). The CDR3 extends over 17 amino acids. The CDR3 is CATSTRGWTGPNQPQHF. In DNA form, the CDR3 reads TGTGCCACCAGCACTAGAGGTTGGACAGGCCCAAATCAGCCCCAGCATTTT.

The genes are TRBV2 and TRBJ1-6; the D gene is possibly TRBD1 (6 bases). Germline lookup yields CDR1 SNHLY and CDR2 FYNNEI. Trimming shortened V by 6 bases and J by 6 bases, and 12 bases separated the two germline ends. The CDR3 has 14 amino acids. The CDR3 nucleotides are TGTGCCAGCAGAGTGGACAGTCTTAATTCACCCCTCCACTTT. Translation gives CASRVDSLNSPLHF.

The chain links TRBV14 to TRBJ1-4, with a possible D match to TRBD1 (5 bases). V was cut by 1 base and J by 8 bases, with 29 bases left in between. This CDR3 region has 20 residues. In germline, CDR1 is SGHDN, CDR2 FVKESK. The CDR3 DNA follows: TGTGCCAGCAGCCAAGTTGCAGAAGCCGCCTGGCAGGGAAATGGAGAAAAACTGTTTTTT. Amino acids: CASSQVAEAAWQGNGEKLFF.

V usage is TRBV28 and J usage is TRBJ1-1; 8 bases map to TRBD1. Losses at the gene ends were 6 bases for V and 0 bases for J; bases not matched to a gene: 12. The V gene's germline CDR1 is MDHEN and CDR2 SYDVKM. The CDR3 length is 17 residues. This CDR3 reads CASSPDRAHQMNTEAFF. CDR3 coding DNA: TGTGCCAGCAGCCCGGACAGGGCGCACCAGATGAACACTGAAGCTTTCTTT.

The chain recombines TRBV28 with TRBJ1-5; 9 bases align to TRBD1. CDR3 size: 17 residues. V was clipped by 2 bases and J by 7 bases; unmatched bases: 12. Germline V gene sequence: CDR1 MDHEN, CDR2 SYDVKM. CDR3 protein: CASSLRGRTGVGQPQHF. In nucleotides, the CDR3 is TGTGCCAGCAGTTTACGGGGAAGGACAGGGGTCGGGCAGCCCCAGCATTTT.

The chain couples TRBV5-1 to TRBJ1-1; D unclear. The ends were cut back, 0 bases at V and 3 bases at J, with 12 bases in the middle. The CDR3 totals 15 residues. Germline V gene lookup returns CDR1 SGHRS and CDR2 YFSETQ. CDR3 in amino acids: CASSLAYGLDTEAFF. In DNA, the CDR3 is TGCGCCAGCAGCTTGGCGTACGGACTTGACACTGAAGCTTTCTTT.

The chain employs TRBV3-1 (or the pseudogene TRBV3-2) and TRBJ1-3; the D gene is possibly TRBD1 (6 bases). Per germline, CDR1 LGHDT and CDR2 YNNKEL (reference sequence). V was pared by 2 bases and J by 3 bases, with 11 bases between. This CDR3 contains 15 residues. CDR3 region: CASSQRGASGNTIYF. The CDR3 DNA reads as TGTGCCAGCAGCCAACGGGGGGCCAGTGGAAACACCATATATTTT.

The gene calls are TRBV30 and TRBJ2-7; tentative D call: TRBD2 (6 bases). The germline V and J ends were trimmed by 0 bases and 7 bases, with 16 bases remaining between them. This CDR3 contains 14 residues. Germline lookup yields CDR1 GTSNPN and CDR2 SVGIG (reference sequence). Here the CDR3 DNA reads TGTGCCTGGAGTGTACGTCGGGAGAAGGTGGAGCAGTACTTC. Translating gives CAWSVRREKVEQYF.

The DNA of the CDR3 is TGTGCCAGCAGTTTAAAGGGCGGGAGGGCGAATGAGCAGTTCTTC. Amino acid sequence: CASSLKGGRANEQFF. This chain uses TRBV27 with TRBJ2-1, with 9 bases aligning to TRBD2. The germline V gene encodes CDR1 MNHEY and CDR2 SMNVEV (reference sequence). CDR3 length: 15 amino acids. V shed 2 bases, J shed 7 bases, and the junction held 6 bases outside the gene matches.

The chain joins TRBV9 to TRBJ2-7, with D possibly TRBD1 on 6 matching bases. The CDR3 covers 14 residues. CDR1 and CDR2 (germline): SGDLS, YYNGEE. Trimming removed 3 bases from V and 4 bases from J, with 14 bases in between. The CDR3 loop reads CASSATGMGYEQYF. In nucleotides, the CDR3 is TGTGCCAGCAGCGCAACAGGGATGGGATACGAGCAGTACTTC.

CDR3 protein: CASTRQGMKDTQYF. CDR3 nucleotides: TGCGCCAGCACACGACAGGGTATGAAAGATACGCAGTATTTT. The chain uses TRBV5-1 and TRBJ2-3; TRBD1 aligns across 7 bases. This CDR3 is 14 amino acids long. The V gene's germline CDR1 is SGHRS and CDR2 YFSETQ. Losses at the gene ends were 6 bases for V and 5 bases for J; bases not matched to a gene: 9.